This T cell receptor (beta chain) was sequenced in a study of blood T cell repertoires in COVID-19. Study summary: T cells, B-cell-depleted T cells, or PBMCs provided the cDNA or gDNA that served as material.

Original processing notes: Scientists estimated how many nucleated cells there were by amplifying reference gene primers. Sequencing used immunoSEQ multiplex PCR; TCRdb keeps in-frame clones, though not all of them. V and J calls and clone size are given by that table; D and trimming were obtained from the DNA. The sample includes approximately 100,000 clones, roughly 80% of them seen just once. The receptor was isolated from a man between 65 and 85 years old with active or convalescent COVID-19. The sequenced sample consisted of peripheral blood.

The DNA for the CDR3 is TGTGCCAGCAGCCTCAGGACTAGCGGGAGGGATACGCAGTATTTT. Protein sequence: CASSLRTSGRDTQYF. The rearrangement links TRBV5-4 to TRBJ2-3; 14 nucleotides line up with TRBD2. Germline lookup yields CDR1 SGHNT and CDR2 YYREEE (reference sequence). Trimming took 4 bases from V and 6 from J; bases not matched to a gene: 4. CDR3 length equals 15 residues.